The 29 T cell receptor beta chains below all came from one sample that was sequenced in a study of OX40 agonist ivuxolimab in advanced cancers. The repertoire was sequenced with immunoSEQ multiplex PCR; TCRdb's copy has only in-frame clones and lacks some. The table lists 70,000 or so clones, approximately 93% of them singletons. The specimen was CD4+ or CD8+ T cells sorted from blood, collected in a trial of the OX40 agonist ivuxolimab. Receptors originate from an adult with an advanced solid tumor such as melanoma, head and neck, liver or kidney cancer.

This clone appeared once. V usage is TRBV9 and J usage is TRBJ2-1; 14 positions agree with TRBD2. The CDR3 has 22 amino acids. Germline V gene sequence: CDR1 SGDLS, CDR2 YYNGEE. The V gene end was trimmed by 4 bases and the J gene end by 1 base; junction bases not matched to a gene: 19. The CDR3 DNA follows: TGTGCCAGCAGCTCTCCTCAGGCTGGGACTAGCGGGAGAGAGTGGTCCTACAATGAGCAGTTCTTC. It translates to CASSSPQAGTSGREWSYNEQFF. Full variable domain (outside the CDR3, taken from reference TRBV9 and TRBJ2-1): DSGVTQTPKHLITATGQRVTLRCSPRSGDLSVYWYQQSLDQGLQFLIQYYNGEERAKGNILERFSAQQFPDLHSELNLSSLELGDSALYFCASSSPQAGTSGREWSYNEQFFGPGTRLTVL.

The J gene is TRBJ1-1, the V gene TRBV7-3; D possibly corresponds to TRBD1 (6 bases). CDR1 is SGHTA, CDR2 FQGTGA, per germline. The CDR3 consists of 13 residues. V was pared by 5 bases and J by 1 base, with 8 bases between. The CDR3 region is CASSHRENTEAFF. Here the CDR3 DNA reads TGTGCCAGCAGCCACAGGGAGAACACTGAAGCTTTCTTT.

This chain joins TRBV19 and TRBJ1-5, with 7 bases fitting TRBD1. This CDR3 region has 14 residues. Germline assignment: CDR1 LNHDA and CDR2 SQIVND (reference sequence). V shed 8 bases and J 3 bases; nucleotides not matched to a gene: 7. CDR3 DNA: TGTGCCAGTGAGCGGGGACAGATCAATCAGCCCCAGCATTTT. It translates to CASERGQINQPQHF.

J is TRBJ1-5 and V is TRBV6-6, with a weak D call TRBD1 (5 bases). The germline CDR1 and CDR2 sequences are MNHNY and SVGAGI (reference sequence). V lost 0 bases, J lost 2 bases, and 11 bases lay in between. CDR3 length equals 16 residues. The CDR3 nucleotides are TGTGCCAGCAGTTACTCTGGGGCGGAGGGCAATCAGCCCCAGCATTTT. Translated, it gives CASSYSGAEGNQPQHF.

The chain has TRBV5-4 and TRBJ2-5; TRBD1 is a possible D gene (5 bases). This CDR3 is 13 amino acids long. V shed 0 bases and J shed 5 bases, with 8 bases lying between them. The germline gives CDR1 SGHNT, CDR2 YYREEE (reference sequence). Here the CDR3 DNA reads TGTGCCAGCAGCTTGGAAAGGGGCGAGACCCAGTACTTC. This codes for CASSLERGETQYF.

This chain joins TRBV6-5 and TRBJ1-6; 7 nucleotides match TRBD1. V lost 6 bases and J lost 5; bases outside the gene matches: 7. The CDR3 runs to 15 residues. Germline loops: CDR1 MNHEY, CDR2 SVGAGI. CDR3 amino acids: CASRGPGQNNSPLHF. The CDR3 DNA reads as TGTGCCAGCAGAGGCCCGGGACAGAATAATTCACCCCTCCACTTT.

V usage is TRBV19 and J usage is TRBJ1-4; the match to TRBD1 covers 9 bases. Per germline, CDR1 LNHDA and CDR2 SQIVND (reference sequence). The CDR3 loop spans 14 amino acids. V lost 5 bases to trimming and J lost 11 bases; unmatched junction nucleotides: 9. The CDR3 DNA sequence: TGTGCCAGTAGTCCGCGGACAGGGGTGGGGAAACTGTTTTTT. This encodes CASSPRTGVGKLFF. The full variable domain, with the rest looked up from reference TRBV19 and TRBJ1-4, is DGGITQSPKYLFRKEGQNVTLSCEQNLNHDAMYWYRQDPGQGLRLIYYSQIVNDFQKGDIAEGYSVSREKKESFPLTVTSAQKNPTAFYLCASSPRTGVGKLFFGSGTQLSVL.

Note on this clone: At the DNA level, this CDR3 is encoded by other sequences in the same sample as well. The rearrangement links TRBV9 to TRBJ1-1; D is unclear. This CDR3 has 14 amino acids. Germline V gives CDR1 SGDLS, CDR2 YYNGEE. Trimming shortened V by 0 bases and J by 2 bases, and 8 bases separated the two germline ends. CDR3 sequence reads: CASSVGPQNTEAFF. CDR3 DNA: TGTGCCAGCAGCGTAGGCCCCCAAAACACTGAAGCTTTCTTT.

J is TRBJ2-3 and V is TRBV4-1; 7 bases line up with TRBD2. Germline V gene sequence: CDR1 MGHRA, CDR2 YSYEKL. Trimming at V came to 4 bases and at J to 5 bases, leaving 9 bases not matched to a gene. The CDR3 is 15 residues long. The CDR3 loop is CASSLRGSGGDTQYF. DNA for the CDR3: TGCGCCAGCAGCCTCCGTGGGTCGGGGGGAGATACGCAGTATTTT.

V usage is TRBV30 and J usage is TRBJ2-6; 10 bases map to TRBD1. Trimming cost V 3 bases and J 1 base; bases outside gene matches: 3. There are 16 residues in the CDR3. Germline CDR1 reads GTSNPN; CDR2 reads SVGIG (reference sequence). Written as DNA, the CDR3 is TGTGCCTGGAGGGACAGGGGGGGTTCTGGGGCCAACGTCCTGACTTTC. Translated, it gives CAWRDRGGSGANVLTF.

V usage is TRBV10-3 and J usage is TRBJ2-7; D is uncertain. Germline V lookup: CDR1 ENHRY, CDR2 SYGVKD. The V gene lost 4 bases and the J gene lost 6 bases, with 10 bases spanning the gap. This CDR3 comprises 12 residues. CDR3 sequence (DNA): TGTGCCATCAGTGGGCAAAAACTCGAGCAGTACTTC. This encodes CAISGQKLEQYF.

The chain combines TRBV5-1 with TRBJ2-7, with 8 nucleotides matching TRBD1. The germline CDR1 and CDR2 sequences are SGHRS and YFSETQ. J was trimmed by 2 bases and V by 0 bases; bases with no gene match: 1. The CDR3 is 14 amino acids. The CDR3 sequence is CASSLGRGPYEQYF. In DNA, the CDR3 is TGCGCCAGCAGCTTGGGCAGGGGGCCCTACGAGCAGTACTTC.

This chain joins TRBV7-9 and TRBJ1-5; TRBD1 agrees at 8 bases. V shed 1 base, J shed 6 bases, and the junction held 8 bases outside the gene matches. In germline, CDR1 is SEHNR, CDR2 FQNEAQ (reference sequence). The CDR3 has 16 amino acids. The chain's CDR3 is CASSLGSGGAPQPQHF. The CDR3 nucleotides read TGTGCCAGCAGCTTAGGTTCAGGGGGCGCCCCTCAGCCCCAGCATTTT.

V and J are TRBV4-1 and TRBJ2-3, with D unresolved. The CDR3 covers 12 residues. The V and J ends lost 1 base and 6 bases respectively, with 5 bases between them. CDR1 MGHRA and CDR2 YSYEKL come from the germline V gene. The CDR3 DNA follows: TGCGCCAGCAGCCAAGTGTTGGATACGCAGTATTTT. Its translation: CASSQVLDTQYF.

The chain's CDR3 is CASSEARDKSFQPQHF. The CDR3 DNA is TGTGCCAGCAGTGAAGCGAGGGACAAGAGCTTTCAGCCCCAGCATTTT. The chain combines TRBV6-1 with TRBJ1-5, with TRBD1 as a possible D gene (6 bases). The germline V gene encodes CDR1 MNHNS and CDR2 SASEGT. The CDR3 covers 16 residues. Trimming left V 0 bases short and J 6 bases short, with 15 bases between.

V usage is TRBV5-1 and J usage is TRBJ1-3, with D unclear. V lost 9 bases and J 0 bases, leaving 4 bases between the germline ends. Germline assignment: CDR1 SGHRS and CDR2 YFSETQ. The CDR3 is made up of 11 amino acids. The CDR3 reads CATASGNTIYF. The CDR3 bases are TGCGCCACCGCCTCTGGAAACACCATATATTTT.

The chain has TRBV11-2 and TRBJ2-3; 9 nucleotides agree with TRBD2. V was clipped by 5 bases and J by 0 bases; unmatched bases: 6. From germline, CDR1 is SGHAT and CDR2 FQNNGV. The CDR3 loop spans 16 amino acids. CDR3 sequence: CASSKWTSASTDTQYF. The CDR3 nucleotides are TGTGCCAGCAGCAAATGGACTAGCGCCAGCACAGATACGCAGTATTTT.

Here the CDR3 DNA reads TGTGCCAGCAGCTTGTCTTACACAGATACGCAGTATTTT. This sequence encodes CASSLSYTDTQYF. The chain combines TRBV7-3 with TRBJ2-3; D is unclear. Trimming cost V 3 bases and J 2 bases, with 6 bases left between them. The CDR3 runs 13 residues. Germline values: CDR1 SGHTA, CDR2 FQGTGA. The full variable domain, completed using reference TRBV7-3 and TRBJ2-3, is GAGVSQTPSNKVTEKGKYVELRCDPISGHTALYWYRQSLGQGPEFLIYFQGTGAADDSGLPNDRFFAVRPEGSVSTLKIQRTERGDSAVYLCASSLSYTDTQYFGPGTRLTVL.

This chain uses TRBV2 with TRBJ1-2; TRBD1 might be the D (5 bases). V was clipped by 8 bases and J by 13 bases, with 23 bases between them. Germline-derived CDR1 and CDR2 are SNHLY and FYNNEI. This CDR3 region has 13 residues. CDR3 amino acids: CASGGDWYYGGTF. As DNA, the CDR3 is TGTGCCAGCGGGGGGGACTGGTACTATGGTGGCACCTTC.

CDR3 nucleotides: TGTGCCAGCAGACTAGCGGTGGCCTACGAGCAGTACTTC. This sequence encodes CASRLAVAYEQYF. The chain is built from TRBV6-1 and TRBJ2-7; the match to TRBD2 covers 8 bases. CDR3 length: 13 residues. Germline values: CDR1 MNHNS, CDR2 SASEGT. V lost 6 bases to trimming and J lost 2 bases; unmatched junction nucleotides: 3.

The chain has TRBV18 and TRBJ1-1, with D possibly matching TRBD1 (5 bases). This CDR3 has 16 residues. Looked up from germline, CDR1 is KGHSH and CDR2 is LQKENI. Trimming pared 3 bases from V and 0 bases from J, leaving 14 bases between. The CDR3 reads CASSPTWDAVNTEAFF. CDR3 bases: TGTGCCAGCTCACCTACATGGGACGCCGTGAACACTGAAGCTTTCTTT.

V and J are TRBV7-2 and TRBJ2-5, with D tentatively TRBD2 (7 bases). The CDR3 contains 15 residues. Trimming shortened V by 0 bases and J by 11 bases, and 19 bases separated the two germline ends. The germline CDR1 and CDR2 sequences are SGHTA and FQGNSA. CDR3 in amino acids: CASSLAGGTSIEQYF. The CDR3 coding sequence is TGTGCCAGCAGCTTAGCGGGGGGGACATCGATTGAGCAGTACTTC.

The rearrangement joins TRBV7-8 to TRBJ2-2; D is ambiguous. From germline, CDR1 is SGHVS and CDR2 FQNEAQ. V lost 3 bases to trimming and J lost 5 bases, with 10 bases between them. CDR3 length: 14 amino acids. CDR3 nucleotide sequence: TGTGCCAGCAGCTTCCATAGTCTGACCGGGGAGCTGTTTTTT. Its translation is CASSFHSLTGELFF.

This chain links TRBV29-1 with TRBJ2-3; 13 nucleotides line up with TRBD2. From germline, CDR1 is SQVTM and CDR2 ANQGSEA. V shed 7 bases and J 4 bases; nucleotides not matched to a gene: 5. CDR3 length: 14 amino acids. This CDR3 reads CSALTSGRSDTQYF. In nucleotides, the CDR3 is TGCAGCGCCTTGACTAGCGGGAGGTCAGATACGCAGTATTTT.

The rearrangement joins TRBV7-2 to TRBJ2-7; D call uncertain. Trimming stripped 4 bases from V and 0 bases from J, with 7 bases between. This CDR3 is built from 13 residues. Germline CDR1 and CDR2: SGHTA and FQGNSA. CDR3 region: CASSSPSSYEQYF. The DNA for the CDR3 is TGTGCCAGCAGCTCACCCAGCTCCTACGAGCAGTACTTC.

The sample holds one count of this clone. The chain combines TRBV27 with TRBJ1-1, with D maybe TRBD1 (6 bases). Germline V gene sequence: CDR1 MNHEY, CDR2 SMNVEV (reference sequence). V gave up 3 bases and J gave up 3 bases, with 11 bases separating them. This CDR3 is built from 14 residues. In DNA form, the CDR3 reads TGTGCCAGCAGTTTTAGGGGGGAAGACACTGAAGCTTTCTTT. Protein: CASSFRGEDTEAFF.

The rearrangement joins TRBV18 to TRBJ1-3; 8 bases map to TRBD1. Germline CDR1 and CDR2: KGHSH and LQKENI. With 4 bases clipped from V and 0 bases from J, the junction kept 5 bases outside the gene matches. The CDR3 sequence is 16 residues long. The CDR3 region is CASSRDRLTSGNTIYF. DNA of the CDR3: TGTGCCAGCTCACGGGACAGGCTTACCTCTGGAAACACCATATATTTT.

This chain uses TRBV7-9 with TRBJ2-5; D perhaps matches TRBD2 (6 bases). Looked up from germline, CDR1 is SEHNR and CDR2 is FQNEAQ (reference sequence). This CDR3 spans 17 amino acids. V was pared by 5 bases and J by 2 bases, with 21 bases between. CDR3 loop: CASSPRRAGPVQETQYF. The CDR3 DNA reads TGTGCCAGCAGCCCGCGGAGGGCAGGCCCGGTACAAGAGACCCAGTACTTC.

In DNA form, the CDR3 reads TGCAGCGTTGCCATTGGGGGTCGGAATTCACCCCTCCACTTT. Translating gives CSVAIGGRNSPLHF. The chain recombines TRBV29-1 with TRBJ1-6; D may be TRBD1 (5 bases). The CDR3 runs 14 residues. Germline-derived CDR1 and CDR2 are SQVTM and ANQGSEA. Trimming shortened V by 4 bases and J by 7 bases, and 14 bases separated the two germline ends.